Shown below are 14 T cell receptor beta chains from a single sample sequenced in a study of T cell clonotyping in hematopoietic cell transplantation. Sequencing used immunoSEQ multiplex PCR; TCRdb keeps in-frame clones, though not all of them. The sample includes around 17,000 clones, roughly 70% of them seen just once. Sequenced: peripheral blood mononuclear cells. The receptors shown here come from a woman aged 60 to 75 in good health. Some clones in this sample may be carry-over from other donors' samples.

By share, this clone counts as medium-sized. The chain links TRBV4-2 to TRBJ2-7; 8 nucleotides match TRBD2. The trim removed 2 bases at V and 2 bases at J, leaving 5 bases unmatched. CDR3 length: 15 residues. Germline values: CDR1 LGHNA, CDR2 YNFKEQ. The chain's CDR3 is CASSQSAGDTYEQYF. CDR3 nucleotides: TGTGCCAGCAGCCAATCAGCGGGGGATACCTACGAGCAGTACTTC.

This chain connects TRBV6-5 to TRBJ1-5, with D unclear. The length of the CDR3 is 14 residues. V was shortened by 5 bases and J by 2 bases, with 10 bases between the two germline ends. Looked up from germline, CDR1 is MNHEY and CDR2 is SVGAGI. The CDR3 coding sequence is TGTGCCAGCAGTACAGTGTGGGGCAATCAGCCCCAGCATTTT. Its protein is CASSTVWGNQPQHF.

V usage is TRBV7-2 and J usage is TRBJ2-5; D perhaps matches TRBD2 (5 bases). This CDR3 is 14 amino acids long. Between the trimmed V and J ends, which lost 7 bases and 5 bases, there was a span of 17 bases. The germline V gene encodes CDR1 SGHTA and CDR2 FQGNSA. CDR3 in DNA: TGTGCCAGCACCCACACGGACTGGGCGGAGACCCAGTACTTC. This gives the protein CASTHTDWAETQYF.

J is TRBJ2-7 and V is TRBV9; D remains ambiguous. V was pared by 0 bases and J by 7 bases, with 14 bases between. The CDR3 is made up of 14 amino acids. Germline V gene lookup returns CDR1 SGDLS and CDR2 YYNGEE. This CDR3 is CASSVDDTPREQYF. The CDR3 nucleotides are TGTGCCAGCAGCGTAGACGACACCCCGCGGGAGCAGTACTTC.

Within the sample, this clone is medium-sized. The CDR3 region is CASSQEQGSGANVLTF. The CDR3 DNA is TGCGCCAGCAGCCAAGAGCAGGGATCGGGGGCCAACGTCCTGACTTTC. The genes are TRBV4-3 and TRBJ2-6, with D possibly being TRBD1 (5 bases). This CDR3 comprises 16 residues. The germline CDR1 and CDR2 sequences are LGHNA and YSLEER. V lost 0 bases to trimming and J lost 4 bases, with 10 bases between them.

This chain links TRBV30 with TRBJ1-1, with D possibly being TRBD1 (5 bases). The germline CDR1 and CDR2 sequences are GTSNPN and SVGIG (reference sequence). Trimming cost V 1 base and J 10 bases, with 16 bases left between them. The CDR3 contains 13 residues. Written as DNA, the CDR3 is TGTGCCTGGAGTGGGGACGTCTACTTTTCAGCTTTCTTT. Translated: CAWSGDVYFSAFF.

This chain joins TRBV6-4 and TRBJ2-7; 7 bases match TRBD1. V shed 6 bases, J shed 0 bases, and the junction held 5 bases outside the gene matches. CDR3 size: 14 residues. Per the germline V gene, CDR1 is MRHNA and CDR2 is SNTAGT. DNA of the CDR3: TGTGCCAGCAGGGACAGGTGGGGCTCCTACGAGCAGTACTTC. It yields the protein CASRDRWGSYEQYF.

The gene calls are TRBV30 and TRBJ1-6, with D possibly matching TRBD1 (6 bases). This CDR3 is built from 17 residues. V lost 5 bases, J lost 9 bases, and 26 bases lay in between. Germline CDR1 is GTSNPN and CDR2 is SVGIG (reference sequence). The CDR3 loop reads CAWRGGPAPRWGSPLHF. The CDR3 DNA reads as TGTGCCTGGCGGGGGGGGCCCGCTCCTCGTTGGGGTTCACCCCTCCACTTT.

The chain has TRBV29-1 and TRBJ2-7, with D uncertain. CDR1 SQVTM and CDR2 ANQGSEA come from the germline V gene. This CDR3 spans 12 amino acids. Trimming removed 4 bases at V and 4 bases at J, with 11 bases between. In DNA, the CDR3 is TGCAGCGTTGCGGGCGGAGCTTACGAGCAGTACTTC. Its translation is CSVAGGAYEQYF.

This rearrangement joins TRBV5-1 to TRBJ2-6; either TRBD1 or TRBD2 may fit D (6 bases each). V was trimmed by 5 bases and J by 4 bases, leaving 13 bases between them. This CDR3 spans 15 amino acids. Germline V CDR1 and CDR2: SGHRS, YFSETQ. Here the CDR3 reads CASRFTGGGANVLTF. The CDR3 DNA sequence: TGCGCCAGCAGGTTCACCGGGGGCGGGGCCAACGTCCTGACTTTC.

The chain links TRBV7-3 to TRBJ1-3; 7 positions match TRBD1. Germline V gene data show CDR1 as SGHTA and CDR2 as FQGTGA. V trimming: 5 bases; J trimming: 4 bases; junction bases outside the gene matches: 8. This CDR3 spans 15 amino acids. The CDR3 bases are TGTGCCAGCAGCCACCGACAGGGATCAGGAAACACCATATATTTT. It codes for CASSHRQGSGNTIYF.

The J gene is TRBJ2-2, the V gene TRBV5-1; D is perhaps TRBD1 (6 bases). The CDR3 has 16 amino acids. CDR1 and CDR2 (germline): SGHRS, YFSETQ. V dropped 4 bases and J dropped 3 bases, with 16 bases sitting between them. The CDR3 DNA reads as TGCGCCAGCAGCGGCGGACAGAGTCGGGACACCGGGGAGCTGTTTTTT. Its translation: CASSGGQSRDTGELFF.

J is TRBJ1-4 and V is TRBV6-1; D is ambiguous. This CDR3 is built from 15 residues. Germline V lookup: CDR1 MNHNS, CDR2 SASEGT. V was trimmed by 6 bases and J by 0 bases, leaving 11 bases between them. The CDR3 sequence: CASRPILATNEKLFF. CDR3 sequence (DNA): TGTGCCAGCAGGCCTATCTTAGCAACTAATGAAAAACTGTTTTTT.

The CDR3 DNA is TGTGCCAGCAGACCGGGACAACTGTCCCACGCGAACACCGGGGAGCTGTTTTTT. It yields the protein CASRPGQLSHANTGELFF. The rearrangement uses TRBV7-9 and TRBJ2-2, with D maybe TRBD1 (6 bases). CDR1 SEHNR and CDR2 FQNEAQ come from the germline V gene (reference sequence). V was shortened by 6 bases and J by 0 bases, with 20 bases between the two germline ends. The CDR3 is made up of 18 amino acids.